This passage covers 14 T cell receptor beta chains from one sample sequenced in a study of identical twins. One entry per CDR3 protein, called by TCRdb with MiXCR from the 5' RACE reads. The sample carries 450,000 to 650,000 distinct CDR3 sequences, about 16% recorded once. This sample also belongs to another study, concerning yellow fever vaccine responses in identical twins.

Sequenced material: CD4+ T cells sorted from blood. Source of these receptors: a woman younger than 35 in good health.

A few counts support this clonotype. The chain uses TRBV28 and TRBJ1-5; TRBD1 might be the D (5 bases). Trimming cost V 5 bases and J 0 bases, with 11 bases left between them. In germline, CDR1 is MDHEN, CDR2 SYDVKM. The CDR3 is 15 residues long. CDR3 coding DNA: TGTGCCAGCAGTCGACAGCTATATAGCAATCAGCCCCAGCATTTT. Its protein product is CASSRQLYSNQPQHF. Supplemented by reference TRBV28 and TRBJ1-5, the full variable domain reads DVKVTQSSRYLVKRTGEKVFLECVQDMDHENMFWYRQDPGLGLRLIYFSYDVKMKEKGDIPEGYSVSREKKERFSLILESASTNQTSMYLCASSRQLYSNQPQHFGDGTRLSIL.

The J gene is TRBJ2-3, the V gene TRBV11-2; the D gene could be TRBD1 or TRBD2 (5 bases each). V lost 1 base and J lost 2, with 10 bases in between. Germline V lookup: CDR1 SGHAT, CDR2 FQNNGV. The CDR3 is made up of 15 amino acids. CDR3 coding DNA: TGTGCCAGCAGCTTAGTGGGGGACCACACAGATACGCAGTATTTT. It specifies CASSLVGDHTDTQYF.

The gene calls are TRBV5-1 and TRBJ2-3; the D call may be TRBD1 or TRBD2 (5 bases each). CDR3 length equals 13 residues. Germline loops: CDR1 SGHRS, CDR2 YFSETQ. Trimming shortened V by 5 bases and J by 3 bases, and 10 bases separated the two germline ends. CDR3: CASRVEGTDTQYF. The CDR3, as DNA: TGCGCCAGCAGGGTCGAGGGGACAGATACGCAGTATTTT.

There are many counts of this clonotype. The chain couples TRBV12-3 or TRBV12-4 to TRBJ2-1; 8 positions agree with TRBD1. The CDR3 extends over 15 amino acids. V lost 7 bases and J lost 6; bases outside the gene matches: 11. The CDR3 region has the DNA TGTGCCAGCACCCTCCAGGGGGCGGTTGGCAATGAGCAGTTCTTC. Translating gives CASTLQGAVGNEQFF.

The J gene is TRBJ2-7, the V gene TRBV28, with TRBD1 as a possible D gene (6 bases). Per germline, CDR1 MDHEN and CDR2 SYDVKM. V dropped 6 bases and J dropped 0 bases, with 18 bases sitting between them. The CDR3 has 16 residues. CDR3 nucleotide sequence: TGTGCCAGCAGCACTTTGGGGGCAGAAATCTCCTACGAGCAGTACGTC. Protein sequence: CASSTLGAEISYEQYV.

The DNA for the CDR3 is TGTGCCAGCAGTGACGGACAGGGAAAGAGGAATGAGCAGTTCTTC. Protein: CASSDGQGKRNEQFF. The gene calls are TRBV25-1 and TRBJ2-1; 8 bases line up with TRBD1. The ends lost 3 bases at V and 7 bases at J; junction bases unmatched: 8. Per the germline V gene, CDR1 is MGHDK and CDR2 is SYGVNS. The CDR3 loop spans 15 amino acids.

The CDR3 bases are TGCAGCGTTGAGTCGGGCAGGGGGATAAATACGCAGTATTTT. This gives the protein CSVESGRGINTQYF. The V call is TRBV29-1, the J call TRBJ2-3; 7 bases map to TRBD1. Germline V lookup: CDR1 SQVTM, CDR2 ANQGSEA. The CDR3 extends over 14 amino acids. Trimming at V came to 3 bases and at J to 7 bases, leaving 10 bases not matched to a gene.

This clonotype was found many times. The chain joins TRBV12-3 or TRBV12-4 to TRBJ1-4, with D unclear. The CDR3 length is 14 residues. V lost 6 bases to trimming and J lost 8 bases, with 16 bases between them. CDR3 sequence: CASSPGGSREKLFF. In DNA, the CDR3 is TGTGCCAGCAGCCCCGGAGGGTCGAGGGAAAAACTGTTTTTT.

CDR3 in amino acids: CASSESSFGGRARDTQYF. The CDR3 region has the DNA TGCGCCAGCAGTGAGTCATCTTTCGGCGGGAGGGCAAGGGATACGCAGTATTTT. The rearrangement joins TRBV10-1 to TRBJ2-3; 9 bases map to TRBD2. This CDR3 contains 18 residues. CDR1 WNHNN and CDR2 SYGVQD come from the germline V gene (reference sequence). Trimming removed 0 bases from V and 6 bases from J; junction bases left unmatched: 13.

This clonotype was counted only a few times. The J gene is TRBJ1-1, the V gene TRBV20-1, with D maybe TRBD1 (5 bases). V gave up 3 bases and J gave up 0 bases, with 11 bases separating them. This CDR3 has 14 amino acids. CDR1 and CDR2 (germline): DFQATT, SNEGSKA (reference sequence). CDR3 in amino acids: CSASDSPLNTEAFF. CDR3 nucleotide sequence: TGCAGTGCTAGTGACAGTCCGCTGAACACTGAAGCTTTCTTT.

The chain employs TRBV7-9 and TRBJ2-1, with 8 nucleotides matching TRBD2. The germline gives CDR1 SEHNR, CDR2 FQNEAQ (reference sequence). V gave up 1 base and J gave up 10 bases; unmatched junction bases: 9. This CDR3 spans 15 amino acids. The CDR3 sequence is CASSLGGLAPYEQFF. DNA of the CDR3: TGTGCCAGCAGCTTAGGAGGACTAGCCCCTTACGAGCAGTTCTTC.

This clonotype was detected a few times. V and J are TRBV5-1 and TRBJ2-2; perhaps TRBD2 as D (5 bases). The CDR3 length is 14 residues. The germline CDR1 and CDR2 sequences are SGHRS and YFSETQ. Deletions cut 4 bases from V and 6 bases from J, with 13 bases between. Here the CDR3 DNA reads TGCGCCAGCAGCGCTGGGAGAACGGCCGGGGAGCTGTTTTTT. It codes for CASSAGRTAGELFF.

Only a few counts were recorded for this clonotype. The CDR3 here is CASSFPRTQAMPNTEAFF. CDR3 bases: TGTGCCAGCAGCTTTCCCCGGACACAGGCAATGCCGAACACTGAAGCTTTCTTT. The chain employs TRBV11-1 and TRBJ1-1, with D perhaps matching TRBD1 (5 bases). Trimming removed 3 bases from V and 1 base from J, with 21 bases in between. CDR1 and CDR2 from the germline V gene are SGHAT and FQDESV (reference sequence). The CDR3 loop spans 18 amino acids.

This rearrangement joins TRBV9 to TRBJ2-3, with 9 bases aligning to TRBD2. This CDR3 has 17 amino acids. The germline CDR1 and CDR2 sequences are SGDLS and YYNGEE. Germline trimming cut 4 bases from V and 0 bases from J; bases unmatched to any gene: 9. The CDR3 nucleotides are TGTGCCAGCAGCCCCCTCCCTAGCGGGGCTAGCACAGATACGCAGTATTTT. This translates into CASSPLPSGASTDTQYF.